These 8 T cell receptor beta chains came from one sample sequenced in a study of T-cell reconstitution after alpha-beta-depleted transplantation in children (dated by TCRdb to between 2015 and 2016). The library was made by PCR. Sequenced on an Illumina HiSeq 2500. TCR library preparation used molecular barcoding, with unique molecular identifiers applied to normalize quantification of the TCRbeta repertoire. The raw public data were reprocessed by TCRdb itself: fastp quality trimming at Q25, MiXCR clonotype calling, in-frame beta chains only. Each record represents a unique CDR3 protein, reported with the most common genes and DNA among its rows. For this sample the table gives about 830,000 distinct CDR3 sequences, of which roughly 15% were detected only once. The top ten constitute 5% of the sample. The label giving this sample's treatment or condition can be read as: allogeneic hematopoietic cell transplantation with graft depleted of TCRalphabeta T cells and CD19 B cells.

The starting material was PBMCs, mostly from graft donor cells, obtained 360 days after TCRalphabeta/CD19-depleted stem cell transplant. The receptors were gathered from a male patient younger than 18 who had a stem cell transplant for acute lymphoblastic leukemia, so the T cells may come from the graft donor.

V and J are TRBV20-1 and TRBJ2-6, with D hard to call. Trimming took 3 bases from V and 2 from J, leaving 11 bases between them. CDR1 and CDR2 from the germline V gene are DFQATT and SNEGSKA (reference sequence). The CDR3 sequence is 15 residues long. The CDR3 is CSASLTTTGANVLTF. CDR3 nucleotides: TGCAGTGCTAGCCTCACGACGACTGGGGCCAACGTCCTGACTTTC.

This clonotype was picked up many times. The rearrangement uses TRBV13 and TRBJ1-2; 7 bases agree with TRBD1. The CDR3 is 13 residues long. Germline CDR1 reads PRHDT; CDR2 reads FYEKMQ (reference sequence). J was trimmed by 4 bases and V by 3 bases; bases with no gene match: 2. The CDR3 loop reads CASSLGQLYGYTF. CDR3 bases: TGTGCCAGCAGCTTGGGACAGCTCTATGGCTACACCTTC.

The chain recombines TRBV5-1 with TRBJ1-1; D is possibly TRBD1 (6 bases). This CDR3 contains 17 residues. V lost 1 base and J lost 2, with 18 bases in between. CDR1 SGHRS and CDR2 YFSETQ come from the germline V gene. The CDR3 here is CASSLRAGTNANTEAFF. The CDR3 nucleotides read TGCGCCAGCAGCTTGAGGGCCGGGACAAACGCCAACACTGAAGCTTTCTTT.

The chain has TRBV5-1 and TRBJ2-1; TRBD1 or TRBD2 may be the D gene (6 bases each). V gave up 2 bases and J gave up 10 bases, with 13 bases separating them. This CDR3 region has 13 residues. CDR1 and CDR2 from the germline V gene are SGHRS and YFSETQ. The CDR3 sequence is CASSLGGPGEQFF. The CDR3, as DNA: TGCGCCAGCAGCTTAGGGGGGCCGGGGGAGCAGTTCTTC.

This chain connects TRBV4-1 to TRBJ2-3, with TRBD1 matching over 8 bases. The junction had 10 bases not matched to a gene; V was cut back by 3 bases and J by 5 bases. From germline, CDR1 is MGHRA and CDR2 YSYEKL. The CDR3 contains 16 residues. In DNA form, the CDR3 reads TGCGCCAGCAGCCAGGAACAGGGGGAGAGGGGAGATACGCAGTATTTT. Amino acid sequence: CASSQEQGERGDTQYF.

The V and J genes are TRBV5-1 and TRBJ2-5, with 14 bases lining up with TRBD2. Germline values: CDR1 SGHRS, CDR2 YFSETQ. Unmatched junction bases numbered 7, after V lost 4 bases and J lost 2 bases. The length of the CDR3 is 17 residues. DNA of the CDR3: TGCGCCAGCAGCGAACGACTAGCGGGAGGGGTACAAGAGACCCAGTACTTC. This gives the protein CASSERLAGGVQETQYF.

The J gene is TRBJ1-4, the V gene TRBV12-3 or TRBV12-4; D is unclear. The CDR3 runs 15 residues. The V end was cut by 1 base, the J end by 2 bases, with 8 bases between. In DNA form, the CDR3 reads TGTGCCAGCAGTTTAGTTTTGGCTACTAATGAAAAACTGTTTTTT. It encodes CASSLVLATNEKLFF.

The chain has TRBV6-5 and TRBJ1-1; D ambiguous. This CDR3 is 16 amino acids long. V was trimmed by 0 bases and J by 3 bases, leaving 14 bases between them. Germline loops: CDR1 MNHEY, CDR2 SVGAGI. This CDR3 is CASSYSNRPGYTEAFF. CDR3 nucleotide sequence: TGTGCCAGCAGTTACTCGAACCGACCCGGTTACACTGAAGCTTTCTTT.